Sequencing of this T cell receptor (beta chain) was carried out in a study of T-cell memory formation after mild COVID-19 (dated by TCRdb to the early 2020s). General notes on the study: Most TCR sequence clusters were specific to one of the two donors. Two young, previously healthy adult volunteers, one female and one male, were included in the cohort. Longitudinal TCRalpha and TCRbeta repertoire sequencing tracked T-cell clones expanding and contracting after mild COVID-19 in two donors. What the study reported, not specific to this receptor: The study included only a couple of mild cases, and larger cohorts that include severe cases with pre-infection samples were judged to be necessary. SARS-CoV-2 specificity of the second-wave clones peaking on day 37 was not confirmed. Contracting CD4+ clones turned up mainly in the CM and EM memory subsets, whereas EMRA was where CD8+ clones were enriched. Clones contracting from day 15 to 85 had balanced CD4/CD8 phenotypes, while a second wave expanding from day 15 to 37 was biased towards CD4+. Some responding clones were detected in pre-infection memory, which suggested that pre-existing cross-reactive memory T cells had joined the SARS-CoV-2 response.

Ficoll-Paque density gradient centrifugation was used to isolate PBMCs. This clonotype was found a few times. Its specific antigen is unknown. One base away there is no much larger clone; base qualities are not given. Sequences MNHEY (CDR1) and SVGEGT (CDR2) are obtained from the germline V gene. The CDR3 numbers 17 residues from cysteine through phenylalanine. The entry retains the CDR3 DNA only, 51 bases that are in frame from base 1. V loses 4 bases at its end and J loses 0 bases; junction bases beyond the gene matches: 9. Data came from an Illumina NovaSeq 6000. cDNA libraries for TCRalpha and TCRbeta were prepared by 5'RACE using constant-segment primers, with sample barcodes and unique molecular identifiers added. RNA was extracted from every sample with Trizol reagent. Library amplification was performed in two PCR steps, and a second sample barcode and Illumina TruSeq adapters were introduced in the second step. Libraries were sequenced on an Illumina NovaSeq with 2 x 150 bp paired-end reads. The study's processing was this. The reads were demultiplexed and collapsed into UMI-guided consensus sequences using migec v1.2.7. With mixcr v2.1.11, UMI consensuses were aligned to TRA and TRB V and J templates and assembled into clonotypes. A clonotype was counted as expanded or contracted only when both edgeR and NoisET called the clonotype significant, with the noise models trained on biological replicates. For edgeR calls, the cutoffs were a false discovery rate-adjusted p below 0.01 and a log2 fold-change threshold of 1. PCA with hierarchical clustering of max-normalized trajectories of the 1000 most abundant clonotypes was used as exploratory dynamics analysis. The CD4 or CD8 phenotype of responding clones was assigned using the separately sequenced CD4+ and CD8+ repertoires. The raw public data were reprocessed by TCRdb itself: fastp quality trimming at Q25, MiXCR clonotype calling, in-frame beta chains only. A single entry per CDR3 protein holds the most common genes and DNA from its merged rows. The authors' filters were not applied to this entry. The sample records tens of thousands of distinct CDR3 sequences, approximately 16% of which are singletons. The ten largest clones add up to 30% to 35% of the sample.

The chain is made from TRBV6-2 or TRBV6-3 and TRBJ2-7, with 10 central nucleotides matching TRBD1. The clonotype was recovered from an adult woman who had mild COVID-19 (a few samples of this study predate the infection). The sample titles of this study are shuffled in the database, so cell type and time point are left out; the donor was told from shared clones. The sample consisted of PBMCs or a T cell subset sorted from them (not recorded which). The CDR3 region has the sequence CASSSPFGTGDSYEQYF. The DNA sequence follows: TGTGCCAGCAGTTCCCCATTTGGGACAGGGGACTCCTACGAGCAGTACTTC.